This T cell receptor (beta chain) originates from a study of T cell responses to AZD1222 COVID-19 vaccine. The CDR3 is 11 residues long. Trimming pared 4 bases from V and 7 bases from J, leaving 6 bases between. Clones were read by immunoSEQ multiplex PCR, and TCRdb kept only the in-frame ones, dropping some. Of 150,000 or so clones listed, approximately 89% are singletons. The chain joins TRBV12-3 or TRBV12-4 to TRBJ2-3; D ambiguous. This TCR derives from an adult in good health. The sample consisted of peripheral blood, taken on day 0 of AZD1222 vaccination. CDR3 in DNA: TGTGCCAGCAGTTCCTCCTATACGCAGTATTTT. Protein sequence: CASSSSYTQYF.